This T cell receptor (beta chain) appears in the sequencing data of a study of T cells in Graves' hyperthyroidism and ophthalmopathy. Points from the study as a whole: The model forecast ophthalmopathy, anticipating it by a median roughly 6 months before onset.

The CDR3 spans 13 residues. The ends were cut back, 1 base at V and 8 bases at J, with 11 bases in the middle. The germline V gene encodes CDR1 LGHDT and CDR2 YNNKEL (reference sequence). Template material for amplifying TCR beta CDR3 regions consisted of RNA transcripts. RT-PCR in the first round (using the HTBI primer set) targeted the TCR CDR3. MiXCR, run by TCRdb on the multiplex PCR reads, gives a single entry per CDR3 protein. This sample carries around 700,000 distinct CDR3 sequences, around 20% of them seen once, and the ten largest clones take roughly 17%. This clonotype was observed many times. Its antigen is not known. Diagnosis of hyperthyroidism was new in patients aged 18 to 65, and its duration was under 2 months. Pregnant or lactating patients were excluded, as were those with uncontrolled infection or other autoimmune disease.

What was sequenced was blood. The chain employs TRBV3-1 and TRBJ1-1; D possibly corresponds to TRBD1 (6 bases). The TCR was taken from a woman aged 50 to 60 with Graves' hyperthyroidism that later progressed to Graves' ophthalmopathy. CDR3 in DNA: TGTGCCAGCAGCCAAGTAGCCGACAGGGAAGCTTTCTTT. Translation gives CASSQVADREAFF.